This TCR beta chain was sequenced in a study of shared clonotypes between healthy human individuals. Study findings and constraints: Tissue TCR repertoires likely differ from these blood-only repertoires. Rarefaction analysis demonstrated incomplete sorted-subset sequencing notwithstanding large depth.

The CDR3 covers 16 residues. CDR1 is LGHNT and CDR2 is FRNRAP in the germline V gene. The V end was cut by 5 bases, the J end by 0 bases, with 14 bases between. Tens of thousands of T cell genomes, or 200 ng DNA, went into the sorted-subset replicate PCRs. The method was immunoSEQ multiplex PCR; TCRdb's version includes in-frame clones alone and lacks a portion of them. This table has approximately 100,000 clones, about two thirds appearing once. This clone was observed a few times. The antigen is not known. Material: memory CD8+ T cells sorted from blood. As to subset: CD45RO+ cells pooled with CCR7-negative TemRA cells. The clonotype was recovered from a man younger than 40 in good health. V usage is TRBV12-5 and J usage is TRBJ2-1; tentatively, D is TRBD1 (6 bases). The CDR3 DNA is TGTGCTAGTGGTCTGGGCCCAGGGGTCTCCTACAATGAGCAGTTCTTC. It codes for CASGLGPGVSYNEQFF.